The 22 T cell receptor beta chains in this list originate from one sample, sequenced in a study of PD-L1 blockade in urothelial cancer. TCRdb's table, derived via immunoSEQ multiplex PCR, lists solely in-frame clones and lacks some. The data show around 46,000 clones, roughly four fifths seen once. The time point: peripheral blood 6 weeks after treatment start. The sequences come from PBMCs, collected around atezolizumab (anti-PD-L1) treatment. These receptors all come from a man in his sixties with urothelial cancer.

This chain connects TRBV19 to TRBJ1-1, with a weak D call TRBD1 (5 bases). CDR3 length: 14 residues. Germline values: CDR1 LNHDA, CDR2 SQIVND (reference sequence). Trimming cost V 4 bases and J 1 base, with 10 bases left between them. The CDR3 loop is CASSRGDTNTEAFF. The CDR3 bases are TGTGCCAGTAGTAGGGGCGATACGAACACTGAAGCTTTCTTT.

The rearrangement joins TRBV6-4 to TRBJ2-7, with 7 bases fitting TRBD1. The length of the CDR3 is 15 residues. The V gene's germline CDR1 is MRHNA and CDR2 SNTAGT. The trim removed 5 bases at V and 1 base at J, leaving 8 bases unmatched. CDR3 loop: CASSPGQAASYEQYF. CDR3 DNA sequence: TGTGCCAGCAGTCCCGGACAGGCGGCGTCCTACGAGCAGTACTTC.

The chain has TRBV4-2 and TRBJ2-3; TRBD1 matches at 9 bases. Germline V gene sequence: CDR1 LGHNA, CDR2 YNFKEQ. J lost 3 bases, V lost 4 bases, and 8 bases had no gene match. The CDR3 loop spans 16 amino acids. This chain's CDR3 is CASSPYGTGKTDTQYF. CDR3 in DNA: TGTGCCAGCAGCCCCTATGGGACAGGGAAAACAGATACGCAGTATTTT.

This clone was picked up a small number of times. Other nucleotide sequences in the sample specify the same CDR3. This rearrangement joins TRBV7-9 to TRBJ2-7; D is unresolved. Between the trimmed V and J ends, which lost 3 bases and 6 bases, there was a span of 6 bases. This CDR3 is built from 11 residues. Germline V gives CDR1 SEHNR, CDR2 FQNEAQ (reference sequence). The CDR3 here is CASSFTSEQYF. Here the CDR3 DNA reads TGTGCCAGCAGCTTTACGAGCGAGCAGTACTTC.

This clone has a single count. The CDR3 protein is CASSFRQAQGRQNYGYTF. In DNA form, the CDR3 reads TGTGCCAGCAGCTTCCGACAGGCGCAAGGGAGACAAAACTATGGCTACACCTTC. V usage is TRBV12-1 and J usage is TRBJ1-2; TRBD1 is the table's D call, not checked against the DNA. TRBV12-1 has pseudogene status. The CDR3 has 18 residues.

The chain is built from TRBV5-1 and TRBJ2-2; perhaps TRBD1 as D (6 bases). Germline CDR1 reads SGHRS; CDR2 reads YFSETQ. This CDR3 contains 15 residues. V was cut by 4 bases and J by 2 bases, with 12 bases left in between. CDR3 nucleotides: TGCGCCAGCAGCATTGGGGGCCGAAACACCGGGGAGCTGTTTTTT. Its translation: CASSIGGRNTGELFF.

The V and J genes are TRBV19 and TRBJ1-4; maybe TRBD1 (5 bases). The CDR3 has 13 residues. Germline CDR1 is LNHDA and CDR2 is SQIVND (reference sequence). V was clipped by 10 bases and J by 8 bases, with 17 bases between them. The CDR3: CATSGEGREKLFF. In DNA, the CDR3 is TGTGCCACCTCGGGGGAGGGACGGGAAAAACTGTTTTTT.

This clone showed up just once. The CDR3 sequence is CSVVSGGITEAFF. Here the CDR3 DNA reads TGCAGCGTTGTCTCAGGGGGGATTACTGAAGCTTTCTTT. The chain uses TRBV29-1 and TRBJ1-1, with 7 bases that match TRBD1. The trim removed 4 bases at V and 5 bases at J, leaving 7 bases unmatched. Germline values: CDR1 SQVTM, CDR2 ANQGSEA. This CDR3 has 13 amino acids.

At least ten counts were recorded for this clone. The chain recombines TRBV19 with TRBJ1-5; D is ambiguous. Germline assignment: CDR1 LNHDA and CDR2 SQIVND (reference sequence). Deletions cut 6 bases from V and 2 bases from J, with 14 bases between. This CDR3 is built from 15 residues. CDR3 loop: CASRSARGGNQPQHF. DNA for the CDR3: TGTGCCAGTAGGTCGGCGCGGGGAGGCAATCAGCCCCAGCATTTT.

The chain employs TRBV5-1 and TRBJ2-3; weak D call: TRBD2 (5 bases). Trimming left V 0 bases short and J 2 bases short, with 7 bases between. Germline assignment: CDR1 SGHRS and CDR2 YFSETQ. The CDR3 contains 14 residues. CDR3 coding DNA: TGCGCCAGCAGCTTGGGGGAGCCCACAGATACGCAGTATTTT. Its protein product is CASSLGEPTDTQYF.

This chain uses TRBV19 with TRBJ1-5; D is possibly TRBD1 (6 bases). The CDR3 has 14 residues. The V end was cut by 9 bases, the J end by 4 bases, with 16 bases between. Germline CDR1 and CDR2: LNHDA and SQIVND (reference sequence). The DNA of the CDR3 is TGTGCCAGCAACTATGGACAGTTTAATCAGCCCCAGCATTTT. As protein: CASNYGQFNQPQHF.

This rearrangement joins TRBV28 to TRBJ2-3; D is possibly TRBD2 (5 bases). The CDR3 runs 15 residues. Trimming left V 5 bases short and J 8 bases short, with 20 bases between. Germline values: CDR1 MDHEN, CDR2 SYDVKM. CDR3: CASSNSMVGVGTQYF. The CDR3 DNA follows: TGTGCCAGCAGTAACTCGATGGTCGGGGTAGGTACGCAGTATTTT.

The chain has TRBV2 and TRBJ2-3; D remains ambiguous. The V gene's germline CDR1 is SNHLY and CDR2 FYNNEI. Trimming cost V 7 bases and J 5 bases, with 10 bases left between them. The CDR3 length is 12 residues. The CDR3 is CASKTNGDTQYF. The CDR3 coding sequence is TGTGCCAGCAAAACCAACGGAGATACGCAGTATTTT.

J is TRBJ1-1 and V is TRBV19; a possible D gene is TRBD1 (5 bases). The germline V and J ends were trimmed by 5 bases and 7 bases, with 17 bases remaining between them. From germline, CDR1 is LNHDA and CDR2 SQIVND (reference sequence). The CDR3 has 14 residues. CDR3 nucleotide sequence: TGTGCCAGTAGTCTCACCTCCAGGGTTATTGAAGCTTTCTTT. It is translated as CASSLTSRVIEAFF.

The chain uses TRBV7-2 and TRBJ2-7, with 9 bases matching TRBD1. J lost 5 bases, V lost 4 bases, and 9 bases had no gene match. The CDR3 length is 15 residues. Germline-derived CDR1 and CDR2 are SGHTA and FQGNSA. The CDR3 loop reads CASSSRDRALHEQYF. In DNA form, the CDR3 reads TGTGCCAGCAGCTCCCGGGACAGGGCATTACACGAGCAGTACTTC. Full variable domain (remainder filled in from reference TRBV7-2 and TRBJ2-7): GAGVSQSPSNKVTEKGKDVELRCDPISGHTALYWYRQSLGQGLEFLIYFQGNSAPDKSGLPSDRFSAERTGGSVSTLTIQRTQQEDSAVYLCASSSRDRALHEQYFGPGTRLTVT.

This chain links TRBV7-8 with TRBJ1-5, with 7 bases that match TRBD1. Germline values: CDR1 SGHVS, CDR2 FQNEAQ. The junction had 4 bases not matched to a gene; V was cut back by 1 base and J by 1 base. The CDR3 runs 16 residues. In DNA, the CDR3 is TGTGCCAGCAGCTTAGGGAGGGGGCAGAGCAATCAGCCCCAGCATTTT. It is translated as CASSLGRGQSNQPQHF.

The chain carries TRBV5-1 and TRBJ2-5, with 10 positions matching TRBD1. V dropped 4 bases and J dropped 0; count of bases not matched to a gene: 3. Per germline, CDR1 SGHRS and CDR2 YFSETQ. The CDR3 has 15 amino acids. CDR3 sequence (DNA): TGCGCCAGCAGCACGGGACAGGGGTACCAAGAGACCCAGTACTTC. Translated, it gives CASSTGQGYQETQYF.

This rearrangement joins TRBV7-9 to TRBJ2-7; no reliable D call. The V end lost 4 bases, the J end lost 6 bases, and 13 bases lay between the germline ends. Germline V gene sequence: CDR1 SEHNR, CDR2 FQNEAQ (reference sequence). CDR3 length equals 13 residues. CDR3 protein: CASSSLVSGEQYF. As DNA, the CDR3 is TGTGCCAGCAGCTCACTGGTCTCGGGCGAGCAGTACTTC.

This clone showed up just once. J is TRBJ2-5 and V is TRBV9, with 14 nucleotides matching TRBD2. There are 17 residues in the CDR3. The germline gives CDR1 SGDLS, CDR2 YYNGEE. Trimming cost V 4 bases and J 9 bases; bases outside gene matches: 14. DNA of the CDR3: TGTGCCAGCAGCCCTAAAACCGGGACTAGCGGGAGTGGGGCCCAGTACTTC. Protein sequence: CASSPKTGTSGSGAQYF.

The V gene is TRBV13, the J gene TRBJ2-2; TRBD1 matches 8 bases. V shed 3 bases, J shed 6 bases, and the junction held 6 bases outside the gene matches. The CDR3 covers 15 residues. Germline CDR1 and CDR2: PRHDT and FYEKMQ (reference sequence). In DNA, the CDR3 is TGTGCCAGCAGCTTGTGGACAGGGTCCTCCGGGGAGCTGTTTTTT. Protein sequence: CASSLWTGSSGELFF.

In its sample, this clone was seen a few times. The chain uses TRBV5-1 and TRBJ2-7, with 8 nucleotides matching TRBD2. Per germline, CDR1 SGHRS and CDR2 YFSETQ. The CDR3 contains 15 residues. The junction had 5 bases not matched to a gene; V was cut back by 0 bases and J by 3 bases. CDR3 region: CASSLESGRIYEQYF. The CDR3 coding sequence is TGCGCCAGCAGCTTGGAGAGCGGGAGAATCTACGAGCAGTACTTC.

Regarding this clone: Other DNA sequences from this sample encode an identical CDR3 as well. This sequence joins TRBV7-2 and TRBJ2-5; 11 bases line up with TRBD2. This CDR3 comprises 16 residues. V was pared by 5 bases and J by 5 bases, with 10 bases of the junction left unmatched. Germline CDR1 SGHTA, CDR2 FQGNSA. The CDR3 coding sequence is TGTGCCAGCAGCCTAGATTTAGCGGGGGGGCGGGAGACCCAGTACTTC. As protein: CASSLDLAGGRETQYF.